This TCR beta chain stems from a study of radiotherapy plus CTLA-4 blockade in lung cancer. In the study overall: Among patients, more than 15% showed objective responses, and approximately 31% had disease control. Broader study findings: Expansion in blood of tumor-derived TCR clones was seen after radiotherapy plus ipilimumab. The authors reported that early blood T cell clone dynamics, with interferon-beta, best predicted response.

Libraries were prepared by immunoSEQ multiplex PCR; TCRdb keeps only in-frame clonotypes and omits some of them. The data hold approximately 94,000 clones, with approximately 78% observed a single time. Germline CDR1 and CDR2: MGHRA and YSYEKL. The CDR3 is 15 amino acids. The trim removed 0 bases at V and 3 bases at J, leaving 2 bases unmatched. Worth noting for this clone: Its antigen is unknown.

Source: peripheral blood, taken from a patient treated with radiotherapy plus ipilimumab. This receptor was obtained from a human donor with non-small cell lung cancer that progressed on radiotherapy plus ipilimumab. The rearrangement uses TRBV4-1 and TRBJ1-5; 7 positions agree with TRBD1. Here the CDR3 reads CASSQDGQDNQPQHF. The CDR3 coding sequence is TGCGCCAGCAGCCAAGATGGACAGGACAATCAGCCCCAGCATTTT.